This T cell receptor (beta chain) was captured in a study of T cells after yellow fever vaccination. MiXCR, applied by TCRdb to the 5' RACE reads, yields one record per CDR3 protein. The sample lists some 300,000 distinct CDR3 sequences; about 3.5% were seen once. Points from the study as a whole: Most clones from primary vaccination were detected again post-booster (approximately 96% CD4, around 90% CD8).

This clonotype was found many times. Its antigen remains unknown. The CDR3 covers 16 residues. Trimming removed 2 bases from V and 1 base from J; junction bases left unmatched: 5. The TCR originated in a man younger than 30 who received the YFV17D yellow fever vaccine. Sequences were derived from PBMCs, sampled on the day of the yellow fever booster vaccination. This sequence joins TRBV12-3 or TRBV12-4 and TRBJ1-1; 9 bases align to TRBD1. CDR3 DNA sequence: TGTGCCAGCAGTTTACTCGGGACAGGGAAGAACACTGAAGCTTTCTTT. Protein product: CASSLLGTGKNTEAFF.